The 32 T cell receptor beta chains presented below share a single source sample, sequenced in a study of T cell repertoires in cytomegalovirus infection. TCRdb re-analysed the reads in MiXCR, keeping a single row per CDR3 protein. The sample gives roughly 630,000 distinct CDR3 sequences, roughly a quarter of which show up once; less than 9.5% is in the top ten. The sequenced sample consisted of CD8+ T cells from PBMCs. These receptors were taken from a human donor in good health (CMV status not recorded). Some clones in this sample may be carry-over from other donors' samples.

The CDR3 sequence is CSAVSTGLSGANVLTF. The CDR3 DNA reads TGCAGTGCTGTTTCGACAGGGCTCTCTGGGGCCAACGTCCTGACTTTC. The chain couples TRBV20-1 to TRBJ2-6, with 7 bases identical to TRBD1. The V gene end was trimmed by 5 bases and the J gene end by 0 bases; junction bases not matched to a gene: 7. The germline CDR1 and CDR2 sequences are DFQATT and SNEGSKA (reference sequence). The CDR3 sequence is 16 residues long.

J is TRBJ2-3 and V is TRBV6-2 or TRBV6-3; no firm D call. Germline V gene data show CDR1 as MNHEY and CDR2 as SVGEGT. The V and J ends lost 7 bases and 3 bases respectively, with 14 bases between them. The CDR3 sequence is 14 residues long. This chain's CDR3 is CASNTMRTTDTQYF. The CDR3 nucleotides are TGTGCCAGCAACACCATGAGAACAACAGATACGCAGTATTTT.

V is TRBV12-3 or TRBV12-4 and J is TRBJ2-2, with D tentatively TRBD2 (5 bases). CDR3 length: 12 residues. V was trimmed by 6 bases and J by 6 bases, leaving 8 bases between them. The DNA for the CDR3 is TGTGCCAGCAGACTAGAACCCGGGGAGCTGTTTTTT. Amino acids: CASRLEPGELFF.

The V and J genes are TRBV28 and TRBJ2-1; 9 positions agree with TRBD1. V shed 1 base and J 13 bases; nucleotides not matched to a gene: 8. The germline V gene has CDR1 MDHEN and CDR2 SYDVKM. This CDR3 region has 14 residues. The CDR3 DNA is TGTGCCAGCAGTTTATTAGGGACAGGGCGGTTCCAGTTCTTC. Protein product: CASSLLGTGRFQFF.

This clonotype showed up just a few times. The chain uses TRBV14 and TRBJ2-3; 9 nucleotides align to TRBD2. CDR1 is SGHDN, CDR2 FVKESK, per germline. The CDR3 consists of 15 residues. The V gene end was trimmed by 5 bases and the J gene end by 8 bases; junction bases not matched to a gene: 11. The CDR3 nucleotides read TGTGCCAGCAGCACCTGGGGACTAGCCCTGGGTACGCAGTATTTT. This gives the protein CASSTWGLALGTQYF.

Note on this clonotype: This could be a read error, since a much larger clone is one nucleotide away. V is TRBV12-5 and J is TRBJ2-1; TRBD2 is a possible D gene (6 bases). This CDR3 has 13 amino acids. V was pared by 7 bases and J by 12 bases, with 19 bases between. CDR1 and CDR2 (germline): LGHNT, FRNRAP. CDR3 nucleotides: TGTGCTAGTGCCGGGGGTCCTCTTAGGGTGCAGTTCTTC. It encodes CASAGGPLRVQFF.

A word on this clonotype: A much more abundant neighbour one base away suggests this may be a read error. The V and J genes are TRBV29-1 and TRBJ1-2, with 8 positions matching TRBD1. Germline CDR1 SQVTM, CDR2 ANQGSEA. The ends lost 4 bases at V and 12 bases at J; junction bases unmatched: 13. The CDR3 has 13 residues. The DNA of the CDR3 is TGCAGCGTTGTTACCAGGGGGCGAAGTTTTGACACCTTC. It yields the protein CSVVTRGRSFDTF.

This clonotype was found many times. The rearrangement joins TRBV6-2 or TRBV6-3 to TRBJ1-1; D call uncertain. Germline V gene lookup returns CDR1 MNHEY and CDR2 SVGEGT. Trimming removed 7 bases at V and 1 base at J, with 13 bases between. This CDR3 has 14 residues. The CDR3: CASTQSPWNTEAFF. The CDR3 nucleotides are TGTGCCAGCACGCAGAGCCCCTGGAACACTGAAGCTTTCTTT.

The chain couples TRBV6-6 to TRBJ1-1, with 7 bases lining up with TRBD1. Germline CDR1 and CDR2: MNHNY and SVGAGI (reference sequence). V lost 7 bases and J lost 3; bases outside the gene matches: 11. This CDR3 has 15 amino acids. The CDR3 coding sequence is TGTGCCAGCATCCTCTTCCGGGACAGAGACACTGAAGCTTTCTTT. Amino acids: CASILFRDRDTEAFF.

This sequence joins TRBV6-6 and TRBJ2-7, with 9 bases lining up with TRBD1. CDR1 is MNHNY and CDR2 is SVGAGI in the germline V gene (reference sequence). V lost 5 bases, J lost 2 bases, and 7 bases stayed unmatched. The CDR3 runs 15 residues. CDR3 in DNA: TGTGCCAGCAGTATGGGACAGGGTATAACCTACGAGCAGTACGTC. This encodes CASSMGQGITYEQYV.

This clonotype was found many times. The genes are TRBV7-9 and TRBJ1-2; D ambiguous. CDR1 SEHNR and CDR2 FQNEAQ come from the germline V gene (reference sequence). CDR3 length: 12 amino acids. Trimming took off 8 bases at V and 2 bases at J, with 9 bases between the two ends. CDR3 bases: TGTGCCAGCTTTGGACCGAACTATGGCTACACCTTC. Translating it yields CASFGPNYGYTF.

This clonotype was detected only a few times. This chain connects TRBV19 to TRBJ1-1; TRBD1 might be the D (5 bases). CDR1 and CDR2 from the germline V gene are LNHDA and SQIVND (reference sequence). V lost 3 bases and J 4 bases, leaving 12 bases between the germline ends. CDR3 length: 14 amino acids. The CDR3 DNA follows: TGTGCCAGTAGTATTCCCGCAGGGTCCACTGAAGCTTTCTTT. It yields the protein CASSIPAGSTEAFF.

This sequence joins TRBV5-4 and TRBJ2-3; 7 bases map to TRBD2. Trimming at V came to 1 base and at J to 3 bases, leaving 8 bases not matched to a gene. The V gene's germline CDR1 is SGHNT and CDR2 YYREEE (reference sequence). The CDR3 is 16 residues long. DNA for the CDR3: TGTGCCAGCAGCTTGAAACGGGAGGCTCTGACAGATACGCAGTATTTT. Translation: CASSLKREALTDTQYF.

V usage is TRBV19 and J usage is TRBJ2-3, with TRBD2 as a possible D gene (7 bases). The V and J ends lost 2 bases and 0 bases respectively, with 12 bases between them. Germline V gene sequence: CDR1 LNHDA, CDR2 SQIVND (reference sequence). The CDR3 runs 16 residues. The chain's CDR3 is CASSITAGASTDTQYF. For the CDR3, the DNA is TGTGCCAGTAGTATAACGGCGGGGGCGAGCACAGATACGCAGTATTTT.

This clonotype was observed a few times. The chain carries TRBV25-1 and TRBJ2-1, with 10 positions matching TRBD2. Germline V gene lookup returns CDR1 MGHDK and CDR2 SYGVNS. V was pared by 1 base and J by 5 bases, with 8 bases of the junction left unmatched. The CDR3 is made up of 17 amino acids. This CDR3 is CASSEWSGTSENNEQFF. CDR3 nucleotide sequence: TGTGCCAGCAGTGAATGGAGCGGGACTAGCGAAAACAATGAGCAGTTCTTC.

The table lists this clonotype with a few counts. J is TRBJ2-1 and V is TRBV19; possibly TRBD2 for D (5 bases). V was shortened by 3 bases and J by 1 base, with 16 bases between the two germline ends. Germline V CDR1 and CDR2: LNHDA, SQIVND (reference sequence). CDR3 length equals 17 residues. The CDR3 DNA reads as TGTGCCAGTAGTATGAATGACCGGGGTCGGTCCTACAATGAGCAGTTCTTC. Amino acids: CASSMNDRGRSYNEQFF.

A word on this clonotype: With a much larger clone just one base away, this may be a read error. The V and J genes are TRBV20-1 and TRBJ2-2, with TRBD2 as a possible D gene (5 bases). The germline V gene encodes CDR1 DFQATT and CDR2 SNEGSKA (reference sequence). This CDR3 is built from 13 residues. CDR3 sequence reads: CSTRDGSSGELFF. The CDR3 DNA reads TGCAGTACTAGAGATGGGAGTTCCGGGGAGCTGTTTTTT.

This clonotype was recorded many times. The CDR3 reads CASSLVGTSLYF. CDR3 DNA: TGTGCCAGCAGTTTAGTCGGGACTAGCTTGTATTTT. This sequence joins TRBV12-3 or TRBV12-4 and TRBJ2-3; 9 nucleotides agree with TRBD2. V trimming: 1 base; J trimming: 14 bases; junction bases outside the gene matches: 4. CDR3 length: 12 amino acids.

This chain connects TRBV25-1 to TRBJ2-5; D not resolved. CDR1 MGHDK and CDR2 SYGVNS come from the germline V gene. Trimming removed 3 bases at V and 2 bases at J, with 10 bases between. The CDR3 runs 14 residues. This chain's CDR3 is CASSDNDGQETQYF. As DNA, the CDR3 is TGTGCCAGCAGTGATAACGACGGACAAGAGACCCAGTACTTC.

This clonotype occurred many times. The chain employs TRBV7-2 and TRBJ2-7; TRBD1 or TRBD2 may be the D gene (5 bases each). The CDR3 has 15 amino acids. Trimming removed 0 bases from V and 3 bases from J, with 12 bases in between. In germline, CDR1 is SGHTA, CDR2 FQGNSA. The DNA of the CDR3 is TGTGCCAGCAGCTTAGCGCGGCAGGGAGACTACGAGCAGTACTTC. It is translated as CASSLARQGDYEQYF.

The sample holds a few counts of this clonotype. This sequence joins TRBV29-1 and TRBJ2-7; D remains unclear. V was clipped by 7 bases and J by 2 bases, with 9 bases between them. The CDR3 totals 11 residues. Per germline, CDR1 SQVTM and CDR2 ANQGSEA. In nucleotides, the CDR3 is TGCAGCGCGAAGGAAGCCTACGAGCAGTACTTC. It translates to CSAKEAYEQYF.

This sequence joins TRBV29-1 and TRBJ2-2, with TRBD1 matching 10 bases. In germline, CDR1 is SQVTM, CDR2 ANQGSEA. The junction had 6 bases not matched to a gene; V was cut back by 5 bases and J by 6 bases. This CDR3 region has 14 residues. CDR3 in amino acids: CSVLPGQGSGELFF. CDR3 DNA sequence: TGCAGCGTTCTTCCGGGACAGGGGTCCGGGGAGCTGTTTTTT.

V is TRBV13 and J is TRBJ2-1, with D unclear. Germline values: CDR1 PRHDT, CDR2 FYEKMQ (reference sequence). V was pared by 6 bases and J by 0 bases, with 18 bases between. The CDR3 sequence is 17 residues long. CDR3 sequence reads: CASSPDPSTFSYNEQFF. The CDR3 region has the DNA TGTGCCAGCAGTCCGGACCCTTCGACCTTCTCCTACAATGAGCAGTTCTTC.

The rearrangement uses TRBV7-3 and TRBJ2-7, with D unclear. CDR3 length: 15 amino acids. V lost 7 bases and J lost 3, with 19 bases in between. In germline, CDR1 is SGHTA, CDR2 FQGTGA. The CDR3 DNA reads TGTGCCAGCAACGCAGCAGGCCAAAGAAGCTACGAGCAGTACTTC. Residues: CASNAAGQRSYEQYF.

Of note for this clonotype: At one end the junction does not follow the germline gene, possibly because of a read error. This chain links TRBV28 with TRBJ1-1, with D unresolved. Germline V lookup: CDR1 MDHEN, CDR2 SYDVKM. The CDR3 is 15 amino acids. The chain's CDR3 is CASSFFRERNTEAFF. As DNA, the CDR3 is TGTGCTAGCAGTTTTTTTAGGGAACGGAACACTGAAGCTTTCTTT. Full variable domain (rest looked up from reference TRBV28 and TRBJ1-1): DVKVTQSSRYLVKRTGEKVFLECVQDMDHENMFWYRQDPGLGLRLIYFSYDVKMKEKGDIPEGYSVSREKKERFSLILESASTNQTSMYLCASSFFRERNTEAFFGQGTRLTVV.

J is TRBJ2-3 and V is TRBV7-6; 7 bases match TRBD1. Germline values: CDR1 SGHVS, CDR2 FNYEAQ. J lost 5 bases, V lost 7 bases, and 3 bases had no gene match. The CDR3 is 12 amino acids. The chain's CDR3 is CASTDREDTQYF. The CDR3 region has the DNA TGTGCCAGCACCGACAGGGAAGATACGCAGTATTTT. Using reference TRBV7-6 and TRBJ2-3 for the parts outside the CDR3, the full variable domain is GAGVSQSPRYKVTKRGQDVALRCDPISGHVSLYWYRQALGQGPEFLTYFNYEAQQDKSGLPNDRFSAERPEGSISTLTIQRTEQRDSAMYRCASTDREDTQYFGPGTRLTVL.

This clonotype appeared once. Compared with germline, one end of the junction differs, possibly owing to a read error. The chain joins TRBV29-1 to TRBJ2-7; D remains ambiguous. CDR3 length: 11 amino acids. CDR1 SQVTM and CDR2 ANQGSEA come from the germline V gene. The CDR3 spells CSVEGIYEQYF. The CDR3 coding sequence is TGCAGCGTCGAAGGCATCTACGAGCAGTACTTC.

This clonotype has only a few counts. CDR3 bases: TGTGCCAGCAGCGTTATGGGGCCGAGGCAAGAGACCCAGTACTTC. Its translation: CASSVMGPRQETQYF. The genes are TRBV7-9 and TRBJ2-5, with TRBD1 as a possible D gene (5 bases). Deletions cut 5 bases from V and 2 bases from J, with 15 bases between. The germline V gene has CDR1 SEHNR and CDR2 FQNEAQ (reference sequence). The CDR3 runs 15 residues.

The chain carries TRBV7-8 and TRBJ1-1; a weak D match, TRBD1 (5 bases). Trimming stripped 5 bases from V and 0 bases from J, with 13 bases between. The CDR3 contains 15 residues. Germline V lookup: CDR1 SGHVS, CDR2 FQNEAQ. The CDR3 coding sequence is TGTGCCAGCAGCCCGCCTGGGGGGTTGAACACTGAAGCTTTCTTT. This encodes CASSPPGGLNTEAFF.

The CDR3 region is CASSVAGGLTYEQYV. The CDR3 DNA sequence: TGTGCCAGCAGTGTAGCGGGAGGACTTACCTACGAGCAGTACGTC. The V call is TRBV27, the J call TRBJ2-7; 10 nucleotides agree with TRBD2. Germline V gene sequence: CDR1 MNHEY, CDR2 SMNVEV (reference sequence). V dropped 5 bases and J dropped 2; count of bases not matched to a gene: 6. The length of the CDR3 is 15 residues.

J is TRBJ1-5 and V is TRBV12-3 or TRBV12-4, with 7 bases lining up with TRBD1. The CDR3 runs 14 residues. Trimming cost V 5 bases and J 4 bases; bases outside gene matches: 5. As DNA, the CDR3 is TGTGCCAGCAGTCAAGGGACAGTTAATCAGCCCCAGCATTTT. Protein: CASSQGTVNQPQHF.

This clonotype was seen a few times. The chain's CDR3 is CASSFLLHRDRDEQYF. The DNA of the CDR3 is TGTGCCAGCAGCTTCCTTCTTCACCGGGACAGGGACGAGCAGTACTTC. The V call is TRBV7-9, the J call TRBJ2-7; the match to TRBD1 covers 9 bases. This CDR3 is 16 amino acids long. Per the germline V gene, CDR1 is SEHNR and CDR2 is FQNEAQ (reference sequence). Trimming cost V 3 bases and J 5 bases; bases outside gene matches: 11.